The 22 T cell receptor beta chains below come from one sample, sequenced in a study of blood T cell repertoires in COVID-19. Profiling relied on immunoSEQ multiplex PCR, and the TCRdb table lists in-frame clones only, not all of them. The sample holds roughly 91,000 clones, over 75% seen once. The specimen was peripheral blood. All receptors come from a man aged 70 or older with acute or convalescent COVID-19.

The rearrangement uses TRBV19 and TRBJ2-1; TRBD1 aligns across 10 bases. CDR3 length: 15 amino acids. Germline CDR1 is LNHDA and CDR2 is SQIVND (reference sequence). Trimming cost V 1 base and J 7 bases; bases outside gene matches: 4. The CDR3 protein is CASSIGQGATNEQFF. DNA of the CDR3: TGTGCCAGTAGTATAGGACAGGGGGCTACGAATGAGCAGTTCTTC.

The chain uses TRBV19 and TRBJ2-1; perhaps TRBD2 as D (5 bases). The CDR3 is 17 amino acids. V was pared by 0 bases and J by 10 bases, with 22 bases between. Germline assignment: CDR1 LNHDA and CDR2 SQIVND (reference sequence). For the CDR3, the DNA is TGTGCCAGTAGTATAGATCAGAGGCGGCGTATTACGGGAGAGCAGTTCTTC. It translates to CASSIDQRRRITGEQFF.

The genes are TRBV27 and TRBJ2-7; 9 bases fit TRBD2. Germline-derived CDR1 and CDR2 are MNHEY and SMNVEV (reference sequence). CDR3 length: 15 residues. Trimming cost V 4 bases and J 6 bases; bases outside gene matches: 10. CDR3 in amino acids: CASSSLAGGSSEQYF. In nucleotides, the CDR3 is TGTGCCAGCAGTTCACTAGCGGGCGGTTCCAGCGAGCAGTACTTC.

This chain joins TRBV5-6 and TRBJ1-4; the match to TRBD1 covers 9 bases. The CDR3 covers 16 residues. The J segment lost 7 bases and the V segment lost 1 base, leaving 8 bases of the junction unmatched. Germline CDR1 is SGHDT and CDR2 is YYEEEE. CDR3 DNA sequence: TGTGCCAGCAGCTTGTTTGGGACAGGGCTGAGTGAAAAACTGTTTTTT. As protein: CASSLFGTGLSEKLFF.

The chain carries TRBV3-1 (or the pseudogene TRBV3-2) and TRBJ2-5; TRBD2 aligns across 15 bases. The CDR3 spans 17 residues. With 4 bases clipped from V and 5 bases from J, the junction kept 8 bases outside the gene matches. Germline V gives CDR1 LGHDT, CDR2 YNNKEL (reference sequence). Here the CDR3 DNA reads TGTGCCAGCAGCCCTAGGACTAGCGGGAGGGCCGGGGAGACCCAGTACTTC. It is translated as CASSPRTSGRAGETQYF.

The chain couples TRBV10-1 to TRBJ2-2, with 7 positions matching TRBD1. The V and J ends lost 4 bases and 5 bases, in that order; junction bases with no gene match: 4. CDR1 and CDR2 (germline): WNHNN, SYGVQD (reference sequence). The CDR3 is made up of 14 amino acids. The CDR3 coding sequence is TGCGCCAGCAGTGCAATCAGGGGGACCGGGGAGCTGTTTTTT. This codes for CASSAIRGTGELFF.

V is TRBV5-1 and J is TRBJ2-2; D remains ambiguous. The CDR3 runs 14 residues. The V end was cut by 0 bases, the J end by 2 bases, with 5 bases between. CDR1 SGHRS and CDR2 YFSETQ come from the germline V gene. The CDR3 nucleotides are TGCGCCAGCAGCTTGGGACTTAACACCGGGGAGCTGTTTTTT. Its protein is CASSLGLNTGELFF.

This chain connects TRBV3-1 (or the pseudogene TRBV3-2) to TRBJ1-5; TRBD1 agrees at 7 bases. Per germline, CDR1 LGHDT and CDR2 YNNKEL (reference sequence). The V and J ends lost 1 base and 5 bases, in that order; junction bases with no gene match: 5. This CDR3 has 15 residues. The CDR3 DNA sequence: TGTGCCAGCAGCCAAGGGACAGGCTCTTATCAGCCCCAGCATTTT. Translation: CASSQGTGSYQPQHF.

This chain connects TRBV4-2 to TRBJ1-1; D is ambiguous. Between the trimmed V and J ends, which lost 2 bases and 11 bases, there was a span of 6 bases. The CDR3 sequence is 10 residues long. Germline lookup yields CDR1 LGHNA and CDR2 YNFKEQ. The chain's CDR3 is CASSQHGAFF. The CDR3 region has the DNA TGTGCCAGCAGCCAACACGGGGCTTTCTTT.

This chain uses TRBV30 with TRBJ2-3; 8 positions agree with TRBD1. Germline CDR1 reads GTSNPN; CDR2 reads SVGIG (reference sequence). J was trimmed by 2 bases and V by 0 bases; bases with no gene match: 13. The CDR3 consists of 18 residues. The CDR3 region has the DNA TGTGCCTGGAGTGTGTTCGAACAGGGGGTCGTCTCCACAGATACGCAGTATTTT. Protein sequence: CAWSVFEQGVVSTDTQYF.

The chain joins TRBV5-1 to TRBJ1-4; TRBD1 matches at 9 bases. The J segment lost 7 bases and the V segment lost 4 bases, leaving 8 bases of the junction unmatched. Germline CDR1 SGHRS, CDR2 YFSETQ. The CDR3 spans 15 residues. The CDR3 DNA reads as TGCGCCAGCAGCGTACAGGGGGCGATGGGTGAAAAACTGTTTTTT. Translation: CASSVQGAMGEKLFF.

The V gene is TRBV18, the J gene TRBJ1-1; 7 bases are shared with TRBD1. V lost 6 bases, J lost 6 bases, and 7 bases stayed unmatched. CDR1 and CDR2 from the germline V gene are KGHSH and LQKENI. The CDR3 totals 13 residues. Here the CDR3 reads CASSQGTDAEAFF. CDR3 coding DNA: TGTGCCAGCTCGCAAGGGACAGATGCTGAAGCTTTCTTT. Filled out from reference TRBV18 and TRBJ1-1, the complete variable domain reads NAGVMQNPRHLVRRRGQEARLRCSPMKGHSHVYWYRQLPEEGLKFMVYLQKENIIDESGMPKERFSAEFPKEGPSILRIQQVVRGDSAAYFCASSQGTDAEAFFGQGTRLTVV.

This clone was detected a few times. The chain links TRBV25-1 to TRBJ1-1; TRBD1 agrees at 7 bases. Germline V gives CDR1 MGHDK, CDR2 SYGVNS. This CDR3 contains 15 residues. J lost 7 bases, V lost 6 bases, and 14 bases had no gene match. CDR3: CASSPGTAGTGEAFF. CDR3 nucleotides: TGTGCCAGCAGCCCCGGGACAGCCGGTACCGGTGAAGCTTTCTTT.

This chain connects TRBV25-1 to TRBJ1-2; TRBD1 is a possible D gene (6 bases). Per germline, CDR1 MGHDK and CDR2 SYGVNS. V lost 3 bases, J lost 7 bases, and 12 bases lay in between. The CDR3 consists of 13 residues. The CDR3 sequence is CASSDQGTFGYTF. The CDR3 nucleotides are TGTGCCAGCAGTGATCAGGGGACATTTGGCTACACCTTC.

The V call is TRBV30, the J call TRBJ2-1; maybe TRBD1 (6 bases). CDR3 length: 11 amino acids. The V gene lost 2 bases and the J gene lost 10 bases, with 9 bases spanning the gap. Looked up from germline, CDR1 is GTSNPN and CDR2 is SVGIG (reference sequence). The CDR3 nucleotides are TGTGCCTGGAGTCTCGGGACAGAGCAGTTCTTC. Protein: CAWSLGTEQFF.

The CDR3 nucleotides are TGTGCCAGTAAAGAGACAGTCTCCTATGGCTACACCTTC. Protein product: CASKETVSYGYTF. The chain joins TRBV19 to TRBJ1-2; tentative D call: TRBD1 (5 bases). V was cut by 7 bases and J by 4 bases, with 13 bases left in between. Germline assignment: CDR1 LNHDA and CDR2 SQIVND (reference sequence). This CDR3 comprises 13 residues.

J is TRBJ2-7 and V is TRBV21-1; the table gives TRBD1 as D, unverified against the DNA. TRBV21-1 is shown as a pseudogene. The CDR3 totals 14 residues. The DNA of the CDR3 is TGTGCCAGCAGCAAGCGACACGGCTCCTACGAGCAGTACTTC. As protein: CASSKRHGSYEQYF.

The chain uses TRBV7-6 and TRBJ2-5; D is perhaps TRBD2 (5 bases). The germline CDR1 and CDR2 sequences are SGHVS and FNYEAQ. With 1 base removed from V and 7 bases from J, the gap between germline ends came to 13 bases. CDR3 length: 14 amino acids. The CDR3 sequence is CASSLGRTSGTQYF. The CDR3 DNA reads TGTGCCAGCAGCTTAGGTCGGACTTCCGGGACCCAGTACTTC.

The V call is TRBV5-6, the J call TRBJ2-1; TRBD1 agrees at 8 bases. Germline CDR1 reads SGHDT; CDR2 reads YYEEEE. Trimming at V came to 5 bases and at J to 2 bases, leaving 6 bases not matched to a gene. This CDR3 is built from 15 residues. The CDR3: CASSSGTGPYNEQFF. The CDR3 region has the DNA TGTGCCAGCAGTTCCGGGACAGGCCCCTACAATGAGCAGTTCTTC.

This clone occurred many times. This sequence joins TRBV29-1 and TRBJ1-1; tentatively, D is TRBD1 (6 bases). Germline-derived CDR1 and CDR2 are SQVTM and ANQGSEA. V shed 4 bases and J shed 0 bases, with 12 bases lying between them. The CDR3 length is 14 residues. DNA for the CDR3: TGCAGCGTTGGCAGGGGAGTACTGAACACTGAAGCTTTCTTT. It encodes CSVGRGVLNTEAFF.

The CDR3 bases are TGTGCCAGCAGCCAAGAAGGGGGAGATACGCAGTATTTT. Residues: CASSQEGGDTQYF. The rearrangement links TRBV4-2 to TRBJ2-3; possibly TRBD1 for D (6 bases). Trimming removed 0 bases from V and 5 bases from J, with 6 bases in between. Germline lookup yields CDR1 LGHNA and CDR2 YNFKEQ. CDR3 length: 13 residues.

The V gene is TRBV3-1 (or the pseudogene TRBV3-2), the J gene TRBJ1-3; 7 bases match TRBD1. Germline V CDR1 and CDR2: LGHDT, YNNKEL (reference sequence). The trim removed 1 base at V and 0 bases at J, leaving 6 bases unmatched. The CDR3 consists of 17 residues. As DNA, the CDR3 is TGTGCCAGCAGCCAAGTGAGGACAGGCCGCTCTGGAAACACCATATATTTT. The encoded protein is CASSQVRTGRSGNTIYF.